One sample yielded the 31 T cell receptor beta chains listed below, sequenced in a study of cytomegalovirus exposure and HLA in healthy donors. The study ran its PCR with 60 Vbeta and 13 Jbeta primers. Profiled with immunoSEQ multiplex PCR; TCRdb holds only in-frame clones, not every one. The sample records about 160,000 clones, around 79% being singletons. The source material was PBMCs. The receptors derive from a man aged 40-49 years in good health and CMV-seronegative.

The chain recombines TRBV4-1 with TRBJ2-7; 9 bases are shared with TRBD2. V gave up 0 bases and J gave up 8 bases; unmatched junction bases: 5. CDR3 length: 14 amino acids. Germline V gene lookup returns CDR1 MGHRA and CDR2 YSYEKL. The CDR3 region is CASSQEREGEQQYF. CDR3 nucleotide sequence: TGCGCCAGCAGCCAAGAGCGGGAGGGCGAGCAGCAGTACTTC.

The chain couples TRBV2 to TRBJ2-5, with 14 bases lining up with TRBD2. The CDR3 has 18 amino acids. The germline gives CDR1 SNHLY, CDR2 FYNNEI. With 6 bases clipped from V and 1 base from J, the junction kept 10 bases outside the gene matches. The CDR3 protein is CASRLPGLAGVPQETQYF. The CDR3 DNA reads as TGTGCCAGCAGACTACCGGGACTAGCGGGAGTCCCCCAAGAGACCCAGTACTTC. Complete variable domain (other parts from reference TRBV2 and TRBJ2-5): EPEVTQTPSHQVTQMGQEVILRCVPISNHLYFYWYRQILGQKVEFLVSFYNNEISEKSEIFDDQFSVERPDGSNFTLKIRSTKLEDSAMYFCASRLPGLAGVPQETQYFGPGTRLLVL.

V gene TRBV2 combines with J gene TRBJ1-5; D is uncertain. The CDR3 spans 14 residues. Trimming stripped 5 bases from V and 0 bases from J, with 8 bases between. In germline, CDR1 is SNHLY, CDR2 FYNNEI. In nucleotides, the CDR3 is TGTGCCAGCAGTCCCCTCTATAGCAATCAGCCCCAGCATTTT. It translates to CASSPLYSNQPQHF.

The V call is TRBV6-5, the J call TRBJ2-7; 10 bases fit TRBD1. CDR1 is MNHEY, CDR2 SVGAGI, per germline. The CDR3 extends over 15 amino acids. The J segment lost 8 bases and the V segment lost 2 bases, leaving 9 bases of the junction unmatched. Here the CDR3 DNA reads TGTGCCAGCAGTTACAGTGCGACAGGGGGCAGCAAGCAGTACTTC. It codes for CASSYSATGGSKQYF.

Here the CDR3 reads CASSRHSNQPQHF. The CDR3 nucleotides are TGTGCCAGTTCACGACATAGCAATCAGCCCCAGCATTTT. J is TRBJ1-5 and V is TRBV6-1; D call uncertain. Germline loops: CDR1 MNHNS, CDR2 SASEGT. The CDR3 is 13 residues long. Trimming removed 9 bases at V and 0 bases at J, with 9 bases between.

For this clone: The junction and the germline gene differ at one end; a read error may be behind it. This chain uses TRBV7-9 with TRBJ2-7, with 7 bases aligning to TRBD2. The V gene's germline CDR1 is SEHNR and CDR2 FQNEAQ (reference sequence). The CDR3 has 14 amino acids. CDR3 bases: TGTTCCAGCAGCCCCATGGGGGGGGGCTACGAGCAGTACTTC. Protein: CSSSPMGGGYEQYF.

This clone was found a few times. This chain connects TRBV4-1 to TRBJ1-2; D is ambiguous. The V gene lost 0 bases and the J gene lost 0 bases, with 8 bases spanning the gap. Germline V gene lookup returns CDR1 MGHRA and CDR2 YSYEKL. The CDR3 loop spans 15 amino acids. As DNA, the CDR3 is TGCGCCAGCAGCCAAGAAAGCGGATCTAACTATGGCTACACCTTC. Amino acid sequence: CASSQESGSNYGYTF.

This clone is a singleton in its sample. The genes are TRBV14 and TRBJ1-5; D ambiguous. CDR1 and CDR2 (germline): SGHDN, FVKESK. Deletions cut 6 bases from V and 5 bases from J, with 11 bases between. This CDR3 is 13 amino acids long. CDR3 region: CASSHSRDQPQHF. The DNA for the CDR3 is TGTGCCAGCAGTCATAGCCGGGATCAGCCCCAGCATTTT.

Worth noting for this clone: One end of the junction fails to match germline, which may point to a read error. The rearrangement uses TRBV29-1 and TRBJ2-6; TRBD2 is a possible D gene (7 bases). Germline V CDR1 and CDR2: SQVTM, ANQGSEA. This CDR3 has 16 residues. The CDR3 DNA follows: TGCAGCGTTCCCCGGGGGGCGGGATCTGGGGCCAACGGCCTGACTTTC. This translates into CSVPRGAGSGANGLTF. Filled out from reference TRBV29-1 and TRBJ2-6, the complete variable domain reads SAVISQKPSRDICQRGTSLTIQCQVDSQVTMMFWYRQQPGQSLTLIATANQGSEATYESGFVIDKFPISRPNLTFSTLTVSNMSPEDSSIYLCSVPRGAGSGANGLTFGAGSRLTVL.

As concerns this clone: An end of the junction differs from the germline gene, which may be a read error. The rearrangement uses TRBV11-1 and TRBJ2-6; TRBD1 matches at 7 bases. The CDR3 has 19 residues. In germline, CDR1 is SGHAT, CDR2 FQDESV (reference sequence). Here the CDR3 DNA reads TGTGCCAGCAGCTTTGACGTAGGACAGGCGAGCGCTGGGGCCAACGGCCTGACTTTC. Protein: CASSFDVGQASAGANGLTF.

The CDR3 DNA reads as TGCGCCAGCAGCCCACAGTTTTCCACCGACAGGGGATTGTTTGGTGGGGCCAACGTCCTGACTTTC. Amino acid sequence: CASSPQFSTDRGLFGGANVLTF. The chain links TRBV5-1 to TRBJ2-6, with 8 positions matching TRBD1. This CDR3 is 22 amino acids long. CDR1 and CDR2 (germline): SGHRS, YFSETQ. V shed 4 bases, J shed 3 bases, and the junction held 24 bases outside the gene matches.

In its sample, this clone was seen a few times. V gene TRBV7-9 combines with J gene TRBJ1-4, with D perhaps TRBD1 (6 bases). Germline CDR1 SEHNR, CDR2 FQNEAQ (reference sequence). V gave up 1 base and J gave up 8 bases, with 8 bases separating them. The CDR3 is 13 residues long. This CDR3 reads CASSLDQGEKLFF. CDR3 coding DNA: TGTGCCAGCAGCTTAGACCAGGGGGAAAAACTGTTTTTT.

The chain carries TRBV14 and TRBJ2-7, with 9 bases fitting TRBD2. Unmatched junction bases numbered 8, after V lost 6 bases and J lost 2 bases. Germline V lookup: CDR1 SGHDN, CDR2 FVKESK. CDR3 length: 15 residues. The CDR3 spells CASRSTSGSPYEQYF. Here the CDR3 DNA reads TGTGCCAGCAGGTCGACTAGCGGATCCCCCTACGAGCAGTACTTC.

CDR3 amino acids: CSDQRGGWGYTF. The CDR3 DNA sequence: TGCAGCGACCAACGAGGGGGCTGGGGCTACACCTTC. J is TRBJ1-2 and V is TRBV29-1, with TRBD1 identical over 7 bases. Germline CDR1 and CDR2: SQVTM and ANQGSEA. This CDR3 comprises 12 residues. Trimming took 7 bases from V and 8 from J; bases not matched to a gene: 10. Based on the CDR3 plus reference TRBV29-1 and TRBJ1-2, the full variable domain is SAVISQKPSRDICQRGTSLTIQCQVDSQVTMMFWYRQQPGQSLTLIATANQGSEATYESGFVIDKFPISRPNLTFSTLTVSNMSPEDSSIYLCSDQRGGWGYTFGSGTRLTVV.

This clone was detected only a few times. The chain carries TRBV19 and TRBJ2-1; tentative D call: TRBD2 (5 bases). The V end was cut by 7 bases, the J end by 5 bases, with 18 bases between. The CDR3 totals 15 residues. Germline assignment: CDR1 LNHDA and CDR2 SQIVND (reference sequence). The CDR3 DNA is TGTGCCAGTATCAAACCGGGTAGCGACCACAATGAGCAGTTCTTC. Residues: CASIKPGSDHNEQFF.

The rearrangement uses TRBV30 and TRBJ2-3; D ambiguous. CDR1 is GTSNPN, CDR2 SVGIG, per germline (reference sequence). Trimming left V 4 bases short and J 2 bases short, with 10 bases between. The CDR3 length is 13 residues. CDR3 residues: CAWTHMNTDTQYF. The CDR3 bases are TGTGCCTGGACACATATGAACACAGATACGCAGTATTTT.

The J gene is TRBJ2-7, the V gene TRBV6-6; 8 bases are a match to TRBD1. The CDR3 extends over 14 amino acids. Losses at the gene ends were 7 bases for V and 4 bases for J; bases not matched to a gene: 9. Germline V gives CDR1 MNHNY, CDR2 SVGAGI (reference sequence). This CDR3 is CASTNRQGWYEQYF. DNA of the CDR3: TGTGCCAGCACCAACCGACAGGGGTGGTACGAGCAGTACTTC.

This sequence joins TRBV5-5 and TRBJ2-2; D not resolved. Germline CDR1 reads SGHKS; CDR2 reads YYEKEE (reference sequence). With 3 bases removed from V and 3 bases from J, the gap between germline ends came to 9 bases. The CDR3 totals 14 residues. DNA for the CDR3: TGTGCCAGCAGCTATCTACGCGACACCGGGGAGCTGTTTTTT. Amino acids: CASSYLRDTGELFF.

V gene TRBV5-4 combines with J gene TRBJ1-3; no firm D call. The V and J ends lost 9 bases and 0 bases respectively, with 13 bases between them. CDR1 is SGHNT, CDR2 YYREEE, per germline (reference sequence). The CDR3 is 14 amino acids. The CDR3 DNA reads TGTGCCACCGGACTTCAGAACTCTGGAAACACCATATATTTT. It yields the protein CATGLQNSGNTIYF.

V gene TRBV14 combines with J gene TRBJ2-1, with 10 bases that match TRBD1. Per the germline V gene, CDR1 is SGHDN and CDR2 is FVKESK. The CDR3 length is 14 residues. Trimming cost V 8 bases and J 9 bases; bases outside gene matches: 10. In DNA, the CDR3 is TGTGCCAGCCGGCGGACAGGGGGGACCGGTGAGCAGTTCTTC. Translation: CASRRTGGTGEQFF.

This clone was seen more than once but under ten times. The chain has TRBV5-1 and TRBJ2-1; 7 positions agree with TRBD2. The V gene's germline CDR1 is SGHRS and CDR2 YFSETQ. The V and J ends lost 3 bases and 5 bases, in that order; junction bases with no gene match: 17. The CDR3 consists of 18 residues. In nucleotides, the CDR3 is TGCGCCAGCAGCTGGAGGATAGCGGGTTTTAGAGGGGACAATGAGCAGTTCTTC. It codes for CASSWRIAGFRGDNEQFF.

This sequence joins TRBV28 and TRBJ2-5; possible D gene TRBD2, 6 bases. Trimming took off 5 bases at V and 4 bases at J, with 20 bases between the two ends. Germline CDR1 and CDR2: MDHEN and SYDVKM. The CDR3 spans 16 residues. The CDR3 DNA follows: TGTGCCAGCAGTCTCCCGGGCGGGAACGGAGGAGAGACCCAGTACTTC. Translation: CASSLPGGNGGETQYF.

CDR3: CASSRGETQYF. The DNA of the CDR3 is TGTGCCAGCAGTAGGGGAGAGACCCAGTACTTC. This chain connects TRBV25-1 to TRBJ2-5; weak D call: TRBD1 (5 bases). The CDR3 runs 11 residues. Germline-derived CDR1 and CDR2 are MGHDK and SYGVNS. V was cut by 5 bases and J by 4 bases, with 5 bases left in between.

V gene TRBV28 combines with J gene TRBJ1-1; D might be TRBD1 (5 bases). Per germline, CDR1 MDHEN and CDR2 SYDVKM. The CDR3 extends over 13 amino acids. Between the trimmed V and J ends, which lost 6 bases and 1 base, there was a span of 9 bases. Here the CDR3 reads CASSLGQNTEAFF. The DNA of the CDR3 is TGTGCCAGCAGCCTTGGACAGAACACTGAAGCTTTCTTT.

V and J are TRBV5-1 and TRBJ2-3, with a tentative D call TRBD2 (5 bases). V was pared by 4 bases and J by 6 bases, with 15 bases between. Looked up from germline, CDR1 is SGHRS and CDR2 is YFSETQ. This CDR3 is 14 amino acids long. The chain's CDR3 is CASSTRDGRDTQYF. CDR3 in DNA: TGCGCCAGCAGCACCCGGGATGGGCGCGATACGCAGTATTTT.

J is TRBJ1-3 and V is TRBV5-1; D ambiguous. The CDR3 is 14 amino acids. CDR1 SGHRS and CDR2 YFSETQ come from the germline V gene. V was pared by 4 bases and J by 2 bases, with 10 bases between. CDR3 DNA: TGCGCCAGCAGCCCACGGCTAGCTGGAAACACCATATATTTT. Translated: CASSPRLAGNTIYF.

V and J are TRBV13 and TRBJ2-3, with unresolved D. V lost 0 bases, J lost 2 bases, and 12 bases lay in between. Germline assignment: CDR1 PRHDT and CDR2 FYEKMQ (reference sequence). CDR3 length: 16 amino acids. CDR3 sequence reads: CASSLGAGESTDTQYF. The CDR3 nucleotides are TGTGCCAGCAGCTTAGGAGCAGGCGAATCCACAGATACGCAGTATTTT.

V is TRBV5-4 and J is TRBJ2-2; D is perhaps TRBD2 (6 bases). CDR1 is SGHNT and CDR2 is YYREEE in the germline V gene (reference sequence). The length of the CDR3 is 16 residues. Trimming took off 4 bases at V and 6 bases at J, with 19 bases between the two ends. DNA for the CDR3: TGTGCCAGCAGCCTAAGGGGCGGGGTTGGCGCCGGGGAGCTGTTTTTT. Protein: CASSLRGGVGAGELFF.

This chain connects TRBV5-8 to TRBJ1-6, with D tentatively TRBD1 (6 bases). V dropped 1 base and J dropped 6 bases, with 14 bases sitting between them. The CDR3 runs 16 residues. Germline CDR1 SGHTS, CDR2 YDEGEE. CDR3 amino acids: CASSLPGAGVNSPLHF. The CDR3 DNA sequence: TGTGCCAGCAGCTTGCCTGGGGCAGGGGTTAATTCACCCCTCCACTTT.

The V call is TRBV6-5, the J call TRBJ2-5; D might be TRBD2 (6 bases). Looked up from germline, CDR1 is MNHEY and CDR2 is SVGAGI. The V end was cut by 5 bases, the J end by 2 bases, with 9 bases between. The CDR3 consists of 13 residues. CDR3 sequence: CASSRGLQETQYF. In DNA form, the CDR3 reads TGTGCCAGCAGTCGGGGACTGCAAGAGACCCAGTACTTC.

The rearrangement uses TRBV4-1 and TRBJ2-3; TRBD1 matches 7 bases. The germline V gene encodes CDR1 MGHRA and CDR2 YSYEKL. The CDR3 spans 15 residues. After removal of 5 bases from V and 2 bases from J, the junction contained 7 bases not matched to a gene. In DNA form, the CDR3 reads TGCGCCAGCAGCATCGTAACAGGGGCCACAGATACGCAGTATTTT. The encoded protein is CASSIVTGATDTQYF.